This is a list of T cell receptor beta chains from one sample in a study of follicular helper T cells after annual influenza vaccination. Using immunoSEQ multiplex PCR, the repertoire was profiled, and TCRdb retains in-frame clones only, with some absent. The sample has more than 9,000 clones, around four fifths seen once; the top ten hold around 0.36%. This specimen consisted of CXCR5- memory CD4+ T cells sorted from blood, obtained 7 days after influenza vaccination. Every receptor here comes from an adult who received the influenza vaccine. The CDR3 runs from the conserved cysteine through the conserved F or W. The D gene is left open where the match is weak. Clone size is stated in some rows and not others, as once, few, many or a class when expanded.

. | . | TRBJ2-2 | TRBV6-6 | TGTGCCAGCATTCAGGGGGGGTTCACCGGGGAGCTGTTTTTT | CASIQGGFTGELFF
. | . | TRBJ2-7 | TRBV2 | TGTGCCAGCAGAAAAGAACGTAAAACCGGGCCCCGAAAGGGAGAGCAGTACTTC | CASRKERKTGPRKGEQYF
. | . | TRBJ1-3 | TRBV6-5 | TGTGCCAGCGCTCAGGGAAACACCATATATTTT | CASAQGNTIYF
once | . | TRBJ2-5 | TRBV18 | TGTGCCAGCTCACCCCTACAGACCCTAGAGACCCAGTACTTC | CASSPLQTLETQYF
. | TRBD1 | TRBJ1-2 | TRBV6-1 | TGTGCCAGCAGTGTGAGACAGGGGGCTATCTCTGGCGGCTACACCTTC | CASSVRQGAISGGYTF
. | TRBD1 | TRBJ2-1 | TRBV6-6 | TGTGCCAGCAGTTTCACAGGGGGATCCTACAATGAGCAGTTCTTC | CASSFTGGSYNEQFF
. | . | TRBJ1-4 | TRBV7-9 | TGTGCCAGCAGCTTAGCACAGGGAGAAAAACTGTTTTTT | CASSLAQGEKLFF
. | TRBD2 | TRBJ2-3 | TRBV5-8 | TGTGCCAGCAGATCTAGCGGGGTTGTGTATACGCAGTATTTT | CASRSSGVVYTQYF
. | TRBD2 | TRBJ2-1 | TRBV29-1 | TGCAGCGTTGTGTTGGCGGGGGGGCCCGATGAGCAGTTCTTC | CSVVLAGGPDEQFF
. | . | TRBJ1-2 | TRBV2 | TGTGCCAGCAGGATGGGGGTAAACTATGGCTACACCTTC | CASRMGVNYGYTF
. | . | TRBJ2-1 | TRBV29-1 | TGCAGCGTTGAACTCTGGCAGGGAGGAAAGGATGAGCAGTTCTTC | CSVELWQGGKDEQFF
. | . | TRBJ1-1 | TRBV9 | TGTGCCAGCAGCGTAGTAGGGTCGGTTATGAACACTGAAGCTTTCTTT | CASSVVGSVMNTEAFF
. | . | TRBJ2-3 | TRBV5-6 | TGTGCCAGCAGCTTGCCAGCAGATACGCAGTATTTT | CASSLPADTQYF
. | . | TRBJ1-6 | TRBV6-1 | TGTGCCAGCAGTGAAATCTGGGGAGATGGCTCACCCCTCCACTTT | CASSEIWGDGSPLHF
. | . | TRBJ1-5 | TRBV5-1 | TGCGCCAGCAGCTTCGGCGACAATCAGCCCCAGCATTTT | CASSFGDNQPQHF
few | . | TRBJ1-6 | TRBV7-2 | TGTGCGACGGGGGGGTCCTATAATTCACCCCTCCACTTT | CATGGSYNSPLHF
. | . | TRBJ2-3 | TRBV5-1 | TGCGCCAGCAGCTTGGGATCACATACGCAGTATTTT | CASSLGSHTQYF
. | . | TRBJ2-1 | TRBV5-4 | TGTGCCAGCAGCTTGCCAGGTAGCCTGGCCAATGAGCAGTTCTTC | CASSLPGSLANEQFF
once | TRBD1 | TRBJ1-3 | TRBV5-4 | TGTGCCAGCAGCAGGACAGGGTTTGGAAACACCATATATTTT | CASSRTGFGNTIYF
. | TRBD1 | TRBJ2-1 | TRBV27 | TGTGCCAGCAGAAGGGACAGGGACGTACTGGAGCAGTTCTTC | CASRRDRDVLEQFF
. | TRBD2 | TRBJ2-5 | TRBV7-2 | TGTGCCAGCAGCTTCGGGCTAGCGGGGGGGGAAGAGACCCAGTACTTC | CASSFGLAGGEETQYF
. | . | TRBJ2-2 | TRBV18 | TGTGCCAGCTCACCGGACAGTTCGAACACCGGGGAGCTGTTTTTT | CASSPDSSNTGELFF
. | . | TRBJ2-2 | TRBV2 | TGTGTCTGCGGGCGGGGAGCGAACACCGGGGAGCTGTTTTTT | CVCGRGANTGELFF
. | . | TRBJ2-7 | TRBV6-5 | TGTGCCAGCAGTTACGTAGGCAGATCCTACGAGCAGTACTTC | CASSYVGRSYEQYF
. | . | TRBJ1-1 | TRBV18 | TGTGCCAGCTCACCACCCGACAGGCGGGTATGGACTGAAGCTTTCTTT | CASSPPDRRVWTEAFF
. | . | TRBJ1-5 | TRBV19 | TGTGCCAGTAGTATAGTTGCCCGCAATCAGCCCCAGCATTTT | CASSIVARNQPQHF
. | . | TRBJ2-5 | TRBV9 | TGTGCCAGCAGCGTAGGTGGAGGGGAGCCGACCCAGTACTTC | CASSVGGGEPTQYF
. | . | TRBJ2-1 | TRBV12-5 | TGTGCTAGTGGTGAAAGGCAGTACAATGAGCAGTTCTTC | CASGERQYNEQFF
. | . | TRBJ1-2 | TRBV11-2 | TGTGCCAGCAGCTTATCGCGGACCTATGGCTACACCTTC | CASSLSRTYGYTF
. | TRBD2 | TRBJ2-3 | TRBV10-1 | TGCGCCAGCATCGAGACGACTAGCTCAGATACGCAGTATTTT | CASIETTSSDTQYF
. | TRBD1 | TRBJ2-1 | TRBV18 | TGTGCCAGCTCACCGACCGGGACAGGGGAATACATGGAGCAGTTCTTC | CASSPTGTGEYMEQFF
. | . | TRBJ1-1 | TRBV5-4 | TGTGCCAGCAGCTTGGTGGGACATCATACTGAAGCTTTCTTT | CASSLVGHHTEAFF
. | TRBD1 | TRBJ1-2 | TRBV5-1 | TGCGCCAGCAGCTTGGAACAGGGGGCCAGCTATGGCTACACCTTC | CASSLEQGASYGYTF
. | . | TRBJ2-7 | TRBV7-2 | TGTGCCAGCAGCCCTGGGACGAACGAGCAGTACTTC | CASSPGTNEQYF
. | . | TRBJ1-4 | TRBV4-3 | TGCGCCAGCAGCCAAGTATTTCTGGGCCATTTTAGTTCGAAAAAACTGTTTTTT | CASSQVFLGHFSSKKLFF
. | TRBD1 | TRBJ1-2 | TRBV4-3 | TGCGCCAGCAGCCTAAGATACCGGGACAGGGGAGTTGGCTACACCTTC | CASSLRYRDRGVGYTF
. | . | TRBJ2-1 | TRBV10-3 | TGTGCGGGGGGAGCTAACTACAATGAGCAGTTCTTC | CAGGANYNEQFF
few | . | TRBJ2-7 | TRBV27 | TGTGCCAGCAGCCATCAACCCAGGGACGAGCAGTACTTC | CASSHQPRDEQYF
. | . | TRBJ1-5 | TRBV2 | TGTGCCAGCAAACTCGACGGGGGGGGCAGTCAGCCCCAGCATTTT | CASKLDGGGSQPQHF
once | TRBD1 | TRBJ1-3 | TRBV5-1 | TGCGCCAGCAGCTTGGGGGACAGCAGGGGGCGAGGAAACACCATATATTTT | CASSLGDSRGRGNTIYF
. | . | TRBJ2-3 | TRBV9 | TGTGCCAGCAGCGTAGTTGGGGGGGCTAGCACAGATACGCAGTATTTT | CASSVVGGASTDTQYF
. | . | TRBJ2-1 | TRBV5-1 | TGCGCCAGCAGCCGGGACATTAGCTCCTACAATGAGCAGTTCTTC | CASSRDISSYNEQFF
. | . | TRBJ2-3 | TRBV5-5 | TGTGCCAGCAGTCGCGAGCTTTTCGGTTACACAGATACGCAGTATTTT | CASSRELFGYTDTQYF
. | TRBD1 | TRBJ2-2 | TRBV11-2 | TGTGCCAGCAGCTCGGGACAGGGCTGGACCGGGGAGCTGTTTTTT | CASSSGQGWTGELFF
. | . | TRBJ1-1 | TRBV29-1 | TGCAGCGTTTATGGGAAATGGAACACTGAAGCTTTCTTT | CSVYGKWNTEAFF
. | TRBD1 | TRBJ2-1 | TRBV5-1 | TGCGCCAGCAGCAAAGGACAGGGGGCGATTACAAGCTCCTACAATGAGCAGTTCTTC | CASSKGQGAITSSYNEQFF
. | . | TRBJ1-4 | TRBV27 | TGTGCCAGCAGGAGGGGGGAAAAACTGTTTTTT | CASRRGEKLFF
. | TRBD2 | TRBJ2-3 | TRBV9 | TGTGCCAGCAGCGTAGTAACTAGCGCAGTCACAGATACGCAGTATTTT | CASSVVTSAVTDTQYF
. | . | TRBJ1-2 | TRBV19 | TGTGCCAGCAGGACCCCAGGGTCCTATGGCTACACCTTC | CASRTPGSYGYTF
. | . | TRBJ1-2 | TRBV6-1 | TGTGCCAGCAGGTCCGCAGGGGTATCTAACTATGGCTACACCTTC | CASRSAGVSNYGYTF
. | . | TRBJ1-1 | TRBV5-5 | TGTGCCAGCAGCTCCCAGGACCGGAACACTGAAGCTTTCTTT | CASSSQDRNTEAFF